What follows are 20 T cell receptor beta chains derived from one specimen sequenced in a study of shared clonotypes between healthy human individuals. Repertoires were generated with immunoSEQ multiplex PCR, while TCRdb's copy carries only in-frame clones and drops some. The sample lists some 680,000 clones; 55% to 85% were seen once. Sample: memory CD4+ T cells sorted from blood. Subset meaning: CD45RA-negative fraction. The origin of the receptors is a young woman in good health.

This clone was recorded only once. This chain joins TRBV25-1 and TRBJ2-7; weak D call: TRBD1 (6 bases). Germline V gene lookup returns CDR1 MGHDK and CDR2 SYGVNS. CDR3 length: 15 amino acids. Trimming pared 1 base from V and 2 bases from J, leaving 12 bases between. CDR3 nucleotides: TGTGCCAGCAGTGAATCCAGGACAGATACCTACGAGCAGTACTTC. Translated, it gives CASSESRTDTYEQYF.

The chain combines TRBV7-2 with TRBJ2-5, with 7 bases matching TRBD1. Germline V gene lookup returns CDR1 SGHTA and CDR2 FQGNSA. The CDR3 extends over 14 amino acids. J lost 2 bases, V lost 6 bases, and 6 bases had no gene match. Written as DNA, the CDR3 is TGTGCCAGCAGTAGGGACAGCACACAAGAGACCCAGTACTTC. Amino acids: CASSRDSTQETQYF.

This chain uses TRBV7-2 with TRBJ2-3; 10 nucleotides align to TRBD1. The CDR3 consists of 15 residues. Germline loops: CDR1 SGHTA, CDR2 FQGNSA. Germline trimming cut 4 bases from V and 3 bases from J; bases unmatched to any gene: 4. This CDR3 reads CASSSGTGVTDTQYF. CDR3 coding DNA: TGTGCCAGCAGCTCCGGGACAGGGGTGACAGATACGCAGTATTTT.

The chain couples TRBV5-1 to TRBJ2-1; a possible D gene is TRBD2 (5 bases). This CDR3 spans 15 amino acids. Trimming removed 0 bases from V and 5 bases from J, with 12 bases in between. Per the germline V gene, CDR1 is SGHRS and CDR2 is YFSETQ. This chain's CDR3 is CASSLDFGSHNEQFF. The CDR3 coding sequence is TGCGCCAGCAGCTTGGATTTTGGGAGTCACAATGAGCAGTTCTTC.

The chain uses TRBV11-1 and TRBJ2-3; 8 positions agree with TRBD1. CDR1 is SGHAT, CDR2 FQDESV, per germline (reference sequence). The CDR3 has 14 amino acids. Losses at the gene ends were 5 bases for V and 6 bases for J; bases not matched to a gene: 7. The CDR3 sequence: CASSTGQGLDTQYF. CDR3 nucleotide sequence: TGTGCCAGCAGCACCGGACAGGGTTTGGATACGCAGTATTTT.

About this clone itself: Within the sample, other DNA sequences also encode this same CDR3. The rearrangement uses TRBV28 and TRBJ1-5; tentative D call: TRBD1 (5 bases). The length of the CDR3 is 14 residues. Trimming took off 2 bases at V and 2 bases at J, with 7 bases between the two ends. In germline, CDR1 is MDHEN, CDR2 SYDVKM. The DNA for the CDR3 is TGTGCCAGCAGTTTAGGGGGGGGCAATCAGCCCCAGCATTTT. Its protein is CASSLGGGNQPQHF.

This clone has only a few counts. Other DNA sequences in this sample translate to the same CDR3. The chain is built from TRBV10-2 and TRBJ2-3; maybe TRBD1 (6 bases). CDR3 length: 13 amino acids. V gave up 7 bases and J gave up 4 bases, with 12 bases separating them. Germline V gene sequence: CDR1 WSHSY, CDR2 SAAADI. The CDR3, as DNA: TGCGCCAGCACCCTAGCAGGGGCAGATACGCAGTATTTT. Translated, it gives CASTLAGADTQYF.

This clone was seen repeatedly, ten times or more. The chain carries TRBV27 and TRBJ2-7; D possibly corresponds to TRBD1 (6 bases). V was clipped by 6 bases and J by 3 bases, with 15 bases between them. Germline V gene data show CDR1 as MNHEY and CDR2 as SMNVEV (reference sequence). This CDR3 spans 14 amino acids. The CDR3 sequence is CASSRDTQYYEQYF. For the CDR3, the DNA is TGTGCCAGCAGCCGGGACACCCAATACTACGAGCAGTACTTC.

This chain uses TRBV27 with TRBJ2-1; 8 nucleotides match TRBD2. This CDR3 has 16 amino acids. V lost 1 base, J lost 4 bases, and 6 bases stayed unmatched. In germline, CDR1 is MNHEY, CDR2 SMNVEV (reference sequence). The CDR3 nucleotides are TGTGCCAGCAGTTTATTGGGGCGGGAGGTTTACAATGAGCAGTTCTTC. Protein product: CASSLLGREVYNEQFF.

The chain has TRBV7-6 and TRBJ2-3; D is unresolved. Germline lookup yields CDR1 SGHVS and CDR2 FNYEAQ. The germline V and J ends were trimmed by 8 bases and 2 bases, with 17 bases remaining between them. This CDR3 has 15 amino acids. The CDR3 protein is CASASSPPPTDTQYF. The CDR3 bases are TGTGCCAGCGCGAGTTCCCCTCCCCCCACAGATACGCAGTATTTT.

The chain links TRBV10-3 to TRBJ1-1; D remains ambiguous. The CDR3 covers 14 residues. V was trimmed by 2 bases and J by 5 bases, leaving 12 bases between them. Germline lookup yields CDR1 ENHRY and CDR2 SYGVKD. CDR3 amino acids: CAISENDRRTEAFF. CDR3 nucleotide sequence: TGTGCCATCAGTGAGAATGACCGGCGGACTGAAGCTTTCTTT.

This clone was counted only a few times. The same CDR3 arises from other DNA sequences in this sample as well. CDR3 region: CASRTGDYGYTF. The CDR3 nucleotides are TGTGCCAGTCGGACAGGGGACTATGGCTACACCTTC. V and J are TRBV19 and TRBJ1-2; 9 nucleotides match TRBD1. Looked up from germline, CDR1 is LNHDA and CDR2 is SQIVND (reference sequence). Trimming removed 8 bases from V and 3 bases from J; junction bases left unmatched: 1. This CDR3 has 12 residues.

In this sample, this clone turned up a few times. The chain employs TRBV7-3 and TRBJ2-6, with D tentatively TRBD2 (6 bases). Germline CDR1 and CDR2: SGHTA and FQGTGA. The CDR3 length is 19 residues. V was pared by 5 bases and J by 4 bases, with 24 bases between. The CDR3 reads CASSLRDLIILSGANVLTF. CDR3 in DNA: TGTGCCAGCAGCCTCCGGGACTTGATCATTTTATCCGGGGCCAACGTCCTGACTTTC.

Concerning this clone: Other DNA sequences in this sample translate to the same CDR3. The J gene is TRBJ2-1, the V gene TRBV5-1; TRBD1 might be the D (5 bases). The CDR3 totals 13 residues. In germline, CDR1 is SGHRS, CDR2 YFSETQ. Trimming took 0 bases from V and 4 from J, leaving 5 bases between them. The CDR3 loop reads CASSLDRYNEQFF. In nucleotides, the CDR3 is TGCGCCAGCAGCTTGGACAGGTACAATGAGCAGTTCTTC.

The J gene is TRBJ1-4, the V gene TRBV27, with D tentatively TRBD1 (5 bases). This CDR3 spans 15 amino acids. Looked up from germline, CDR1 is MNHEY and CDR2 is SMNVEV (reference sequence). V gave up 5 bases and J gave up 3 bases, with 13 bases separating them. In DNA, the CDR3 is TGTGCCAGCAGTAGCTTCGTCAGGGCTAATGAAAAACTGTTTTTT. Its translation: CASSSFVRANEKLFF.

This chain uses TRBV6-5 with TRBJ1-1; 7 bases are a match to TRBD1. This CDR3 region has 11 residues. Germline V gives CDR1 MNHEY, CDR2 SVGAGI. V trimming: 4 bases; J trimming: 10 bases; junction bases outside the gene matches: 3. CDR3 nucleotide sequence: TGTGCCAGCAGTTTCGGGACAGTAGCTTTCTTT. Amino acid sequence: CASSFGTVAFF.

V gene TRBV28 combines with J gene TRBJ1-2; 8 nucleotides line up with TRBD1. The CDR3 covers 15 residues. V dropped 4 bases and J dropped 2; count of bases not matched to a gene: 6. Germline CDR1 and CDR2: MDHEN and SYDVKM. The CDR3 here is CASSYPGQANYGYTF. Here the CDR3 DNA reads TGTGCCAGCAGTTATCCGGGACAGGCCAACTATGGCTACACCTTC.

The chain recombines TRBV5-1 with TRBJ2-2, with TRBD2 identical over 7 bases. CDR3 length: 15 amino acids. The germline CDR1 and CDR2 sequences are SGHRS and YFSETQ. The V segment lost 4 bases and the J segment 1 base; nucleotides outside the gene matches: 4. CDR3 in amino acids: CASSPGLVNTGELFF. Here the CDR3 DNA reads TGCGCCAGCAGCCCAGGACTAGTGAACACCGGGGAGCTGTTTTTT.

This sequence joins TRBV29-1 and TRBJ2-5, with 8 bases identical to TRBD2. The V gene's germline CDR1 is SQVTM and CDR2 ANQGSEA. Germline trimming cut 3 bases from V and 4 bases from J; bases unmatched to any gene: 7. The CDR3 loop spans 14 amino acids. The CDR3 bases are TGCAGCGTTGACTCAGCGGGAGTGCGAGAGACCCAGTACTTC. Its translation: CSVDSAGVRETQYF.

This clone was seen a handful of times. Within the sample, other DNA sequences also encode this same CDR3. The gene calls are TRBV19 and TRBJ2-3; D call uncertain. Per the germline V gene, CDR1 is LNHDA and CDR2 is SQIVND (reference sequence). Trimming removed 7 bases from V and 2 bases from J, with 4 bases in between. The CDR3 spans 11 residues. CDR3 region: CASTNTDTQYF. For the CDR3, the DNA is TGTGCCAGTACCAACACAGATACGCAGTATTTT.